This T cell receptor beta chain was captured in a study of blood T cell repertoires in COVID-19. Background on the study: Samples came from the United States, Italy and Spain, spanning acute and convalescent COVID-19. From T cells, B-cell-depleted T cells, or PBMCs came the material, which was cDNA or gDNA.

V lost 7 bases, J lost 8 bases, and 13 bases stayed unmatched. This CDR3 comprises 14 residues. Germline values: CDR1 SGHRS, CDR2 YFSETQ. Original processing methods: Amplified reference gene primers provided the basis for estimating nucleated cell counts. Measured with immunoSEQ multiplex PCR; TCRdb has only the in-frame clones, and not every one. The V and J calls and clone size come from that table; D and trimming were worked out from the DNA. In the table there are 130,000 to 150,000 clones, 65% to 80% of which are singletons. This clone has more than one count but fewer than ten. The specimen sequenced was peripheral blood. The receptor's source is a woman aged 55 to 70 with acute or convalescent COVID-19. The chain has TRBV5-1 and TRBJ1-2; TRBD1 aligns across 8 bases. The CDR3 nucleotides read TGCGCCAGCGCTGCACAGGGGGAGGGCGGAGGCTACACCTTC. It encodes CASAAQGEGGGYTF.